Listed below are T cell receptor beta chains from one sample, sequenced in a study of shared clonotypes between healthy human individuals. This table comes from immunoSEQ multiplex PCR, and its TCRdb copy is limited to in-frame clones, with some not included. The repertoire holds about 1.1 million clones, with 60% to 85% as singletons. Specimen: memory CD4+ T cells from PBMCs. These TCRs come from a young man in good health. Some clones in this sample may be carry-over from other donors' samples. The CDR3 runs from the conserved cysteine through the conserved F or W. D genes are given only for firm matches. The listing skips clone size in some rows; elsewhere it reads once, few, many or a size class.

cdr3_aa,cdr3_nt,j_call,v_call,d_call,clone_size
CASSPYMTGGTGELFF,TGTGCCAGCTCACCTTACATGACAGGGGGCACCGGGGAGCTGTTTTTT,TRBJ2-2,TRBV18,TRBD1,once
CASSERQGRGTEAFF,TGTGCCAGCAGTGAGCGACAGGGTAGGGGAACTGAAGCTTTCTTT,TRBJ1-1,TRBV6-1,TRBD1,-
CASSNSSGRFDEQFF,TGCGCCAGCAGCAATTCTAGCGGGAGGTTCGATGAGCAGTTCTTC,TRBJ2-1,TRBV5-1,TRBD2,-
CASSPNPDRGNTIYF,TGTGCCAGCAGCCCAAATCCGGACAGGGGAAACACCATATATTTT,TRBJ1-3,TRBV7-2,TRBD1,-
CASSPLPSGPRNEQFF,TGTGCCAGCAGCCCCCTCCCAAGCGGGCCAAGGAATGAGCAGTTCTTC,TRBJ2-1,TRBV4-2,-,-
CASSPSYTEAFF,TGTGCCAGCAGCCCCTCGTACACTGAAGCTTTCTTT,TRBJ1-1,TRBV11-2,-,-
CASSQLAVSTDTQYF,TGTGCCAGCTCTCAACTAGCGGTTAGCACAGATACGCAGTATTTT,TRBJ2-3,TRBV18,TRBD2,-
CAWSAGEAYEQYF,TGTGCCTGGAGTGCGGGGGAGGCCTACGAGCAGTACTTC,TRBJ2-7,TRBV30,-,-
CSVEVGGQGVTGELFF,TGCAGCGTTGAAGTAGGGGGCCAGGGCGTCACCGGGGAGCTGTTTTTT,TRBJ2-2,TRBV29-1,TRBD1,-
CASSLSVGRTAKYEQYF,TGTGCCAGCAGTTTATCCGTGGGGCGGACAGCGAAGTACGAGCAGTACTTC,TRBJ2-7,TRBV28,-,-
CSVQDRGGETQYF,TGCAGCGTTCAGGACAGGGGAGGTGAGACCCAGTACTTC,TRBJ2-5,TRBV29-1,TRBD1,once
CASSPHTRGYTF,TGTGCCAGCAGTCCGCACACCCGTGGCTACACCTTC,TRBJ1-2,TRBV28,-,-
CASSLPGANEQFF,TGCGCCAGCAGCTTGCCCGGGGCCAATGAGCAGTTCTTC,TRBJ2-1,TRBV5-1,-,-
CASSPGGREETQYF,TGTGCCAGCAGCCCGGGGGGTCGGGAGGAGACCCAGTACTTC,TRBJ2-5,TRBV28,TRBD2,-
CASSTGQGTPTYEQYF,TGTGCCAGTAGTACGGGACAGGGAACTCCCACCTACGAGCAGTACTTC,TRBJ2-7,TRBV19,TRBD1,-
CASSLEWGEETQYF,TGTGCCAGCAGCTTAGAGTGGGGGGAAGAGACCCAGTACTTC,TRBJ2-5,TRBV7-2,-,-
CSVAPSTSVNEQFF,TGCAGCGTTGCCCCCTCGACTAGCGTCAATGAGCAGTTCTTC,TRBJ2-1,TRBV29-1,TRBD2,once
CSVHTNLDTQYF,TGCAGCGTCCATACAAACTTGGATACGCAGTATTTT,TRBJ2-3,TRBV29-1,-,once
CASSRGAGINYGYTF,TGCGCCAGCAGTAGGGGGGCAGGGATTAACTATGGCTACACCTTC,TRBJ1-2,TRBV10-2,-,once
CASSSNPGLWQPQHF,TGTGCCAGCAGTTCGAACCCAGGGTTGTGGCAGCCCCAGCATTTT,TRBJ1-5,TRBV6-5,-,-
CASSLISHFSGELFF,TGTGCCAGCAGCTTAATTTCCCATTTCTCCGGGGAGCTGTTTTTT,TRBJ2-2,TRBV11-2,-,-
CASSLQGAGANVLTF,TGTGCCAGCAGTTTGCAGGGGGCTGGGGCCAACGTCCTGACTTTC,TRBJ2-6,TRBV28,TRBD1,-
CASSLSRGLYNEQFF,TGTGCCAGCAGCTTATCCAGGGGGCTCTACAATGAGCAGTTCTTC,TRBJ2-1,TRBV7-2,TRBD1,-
CASSLFASGIYEQYF,TGTGCCAGCAGTTTATTCGCTAGCGGTATTTACGAGCAGTACTTC,TRBJ2-7,TRBV27,TRBD2,-
CASSQDPTSPSFF,TGCGCCAGCAGCCAAGATCCGACTAGCCCCTCGTTCTTC,TRBJ2-1,TRBV4-3,TRBD2,-
CASYSPGSGGGYTF,TGTGCCAGCTACTCCCCAGGGTCGGGAGGTGGCTACACCTTC,TRBJ1-2,TRBV28,-,-
CASSRRPGTEDSYEQYF,TGTGCCAGCAGCCGCCGACCCGGGACAGAGGACTCCTACGAGCAGTACTTC,TRBJ2-7,TRBV28,TRBD1,-
CASSRNTGELFF,TGTGCCAGCAGTCGGAACACCGGGGAGCTGTTTTTT,TRBJ2-2,TRBV2,-,few
CASSGRGIGSNQPQHF,TGCGCCAGCAGCGGCCGGGGGATAGGTAGCAATCAGCCCCAGCATTTT,TRBJ1-5,TRBV23-1,-,-
CSAGRDTLLPNYGYTF,TGCAGCGCCGGCCGGGACACTCTACTCCCAAACTATGGCTACACCTTC,TRBJ1-2,TRBV29-1,-,-
CASRGGGGYTF,TGTGCCAGCCGAGGGGGCGGAGGCTACACCTTC,TRBJ1-2,TRBV2,TRBD1,-
CASGEYGVNGYTF,TGCGCCAGCGGGGAATATGGTGTGAATGGCTACACCTTC,TRBJ1-2,TRBV5-1,-,-
CASSLRTSGRTDTQYF,TGCGCCAGCAGCCTTCGGACTAGCGGGAGGACAGATACGCAGTATTTT,TRBJ2-3,TRBV4-1,TRBD2,-
CASKRLGDYEQYF,TGTGCCAGCAAAAGATTGGGGGACTACGAGCAGTACTTC,TRBJ2-7,TRBV6-1,-,-
CAWSVQWQGVGELFF,TGTGCCTGGAGTGTGCAGTGGCAGGGGGTCGGGGAGCTGTTTTTT,TRBJ2-2,TRBV30,TRBD1,-
CASSFFGGSDTQYF,TGTGCCAGCAGTTTCTTCGGGGGGTCAGATACGCAGTATTTT,TRBJ2-3,TRBV28,TRBD2,-
CASTADAGVTEAFF,TGTGCCAGCACTGCAGATGCGGGGGTAACTGAAGCTTTCTTT,TRBJ1-1,TRBV9,-,-
CASSLSLRASGSGSRRNEQFF,TGTGCCAGCAGTTTATCCCTCCGGGCTAGCGGGAGTGGATCGAGAAGGAATGAGCAGTTCTTC,TRBJ2-1,TRBV28,TRBD2,-
CASSGSWGTSQYNEQFF,TGTGCCAGCAGTGGAAGTTGGGGGACTAGTCAATACAATGAGCAGTTCTTC,TRBJ2-1,TRBV25-1,TRBD2,once
CASSQMGQPQHF,TGTGCCAGCAGTCAAATGGGGCAGCCCCAGCATTTT,TRBJ1-5,TRBV28,-,-
CASSSTTPQGTGPQHF,TGTGCCAGCAGCTCAACAACCCCTCAGGGGACCGGGCCCCAGCATTTT,TRBJ1-5,TRBV7-9,-,-
CASSTGTSGSGGPGREQFF,TGTGCCAGCAGTACCGGGACTAGCGGGAGCGGAGGGCCGGGGCGTGAGCAGTTCTTC,TRBJ2-1,TRBV11-3,TRBD2,-
CASTPTGGLDTQYF,TGTGCCAGCACCCCGACAGGCGGGTTAGATACGCAGTATTTT,TRBJ2-3,TRBV6-6,-,-
CASSWQGEQYF,TGCGCCAGCAGCTGGCAGGGGGAGCAGTACTTC,TRBJ2-7,TRBV5-1,-,-
CASSPSGSRAYEQYF,TGTGCCAGCAGCCCTAGCGGGAGTAGAGCCTACGAGCAGTACTTC,TRBJ2-7,TRBV4-2,TRBD2,-
CASSSDRGNEQFF,TGCGCCAGCAGCTCGGACCGAGGAAATGAGCAGTTCTTC,TRBJ2-1,TRBV5-1,-,few
CASSQSAGGRPNEKLFF,TGTGCCAGCAGTCAAAGCGCCGGGGGGAGACCTAATGAAAAACTGTTTTTT,TRBJ1-4,TRBV4-2,-,-
CASSVSGYQETQYF,TGTGCCAGCAGCGTGTCGGGATACCAAGAGACCCAGTACTTC,TRBJ2-5,TRBV9,-,-
CASSSLGEGIQYF,TGTGCCAGCAGCTCCCTTGGGGAGGGCATTCAGTACTTC,TRBJ2-4,TRBV5-5,TRBD2,-
CASSDSGGTQYF,TGCGCCAGCAGTGACAGCGGGGGGACCCAGTACTTC,TRBJ2-5,TRBV10-2,TRBD2,-
CASSPTGTVGGNTIYF,TGTGCCAGCTCACCAACAGGGACTGTCGGGGGAAACACCATATATTTT,TRBJ1-3,TRBV18,-,-
CASSSDSLNYNEQFF,TGTGCCAGCAGTTCCGACAGCTTAAACTACAATGAGCAGTTCTTC,TRBJ2-1,TRBV28,-,-
CASRDRERGNEKLFF,TGTGCCAGCAGGGACAGGGAACGGGGTAATGAAAAACTGTTTTTT,TRBJ1-4,TRBV7-3,TRBD1,-
CASSPLLSGGNYGYTF,TGTGCCAGCTCACCCCTCTTGTCTGGGGGTAACTATGGCTACACCTTC,TRBJ1-2,TRBV18,-,-
CASSQQSATNEKLFF,TGCGCCAGCAGCCAACAATCAGCAACTAATGAAAAACTGTTTTTT,TRBJ1-4,TRBV4-1,-,-